The clone carrying this T cell receptor (beta chain) was detected once. Method: immunoSEQ multiplex PCR; TCRdb's copy keeps in-frame clones and lacks some. The repertoire has roughly 93,000 clones, 70% to 85% of them found once; the top ten carry less than 6%. These data originate in a study of OX40 agonist ivuxolimab in advanced cancers. On the study more broadly: It was ivuxolimab, an agonistic anti-OX40 (CD134) antibody, that patients were treated with. At about 82% male, the cohort had a mean age of roughly 60 years, ranging from about 23 to 79.

The TCR sequence derives from an adult with an advanced solid tumor such as melanoma, head and neck, liver or kidney cancer. This material consisted of CD4+ or CD8+ T cells sorted from blood, taken in a trial of the OX40 agonist ivuxolimab.

The CDR3 nucleotides read TGTGCCTGGAGTGCGGGGGCATCATGGTTCACTGAAGCTTTCTTT. Encoded protein: CAWSAGASWFTEAFF. The gene calls are TRBV30 and TRBJ1-1; TRBD1 is a possible D gene (6 bases). The CDR3 runs to 15 residues. In germline, CDR1 is GTSNPN, CDR2 SVGIG (reference sequence). Trimming left V 1 base short and J 4 bases short, with 16 bases between.